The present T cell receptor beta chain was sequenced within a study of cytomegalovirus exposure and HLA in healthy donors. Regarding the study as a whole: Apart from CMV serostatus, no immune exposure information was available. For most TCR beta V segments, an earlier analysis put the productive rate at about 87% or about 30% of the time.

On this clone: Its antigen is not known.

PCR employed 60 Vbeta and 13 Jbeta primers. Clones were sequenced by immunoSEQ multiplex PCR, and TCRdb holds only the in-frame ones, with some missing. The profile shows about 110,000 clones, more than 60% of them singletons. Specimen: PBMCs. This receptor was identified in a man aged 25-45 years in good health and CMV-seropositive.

CDR3 DNA sequence: TGTGCCAGCAGTGAGGAGGGGCGGTCAGGCACTGAAGCTTTCTTT. This encodes CASSEEGRSGTEAFF. This chain links TRBV2 with TRBJ1-1, with a tentative D call TRBD1 (5 bases). The CDR3 is made up of 15 amino acids. Per the germline V gene, CDR1 is SNHLY and CDR2 is FYNNEI. Trimming left V 3 bases short and J 4 bases short, with 15 bases between. The variable domain in full, completed from reference TRBV2 and TRBJ1-1, reads EPEVTQTPSHQVTQMGQEVILRCVPISNHLYFYWYRQILGQKVEFLVSFYNNEISEKSEIFDDQFSVERPDGSNFTLKIRSTKLEDSAMYFCASSEEGRSGTEAFFGQGTRLTVV.